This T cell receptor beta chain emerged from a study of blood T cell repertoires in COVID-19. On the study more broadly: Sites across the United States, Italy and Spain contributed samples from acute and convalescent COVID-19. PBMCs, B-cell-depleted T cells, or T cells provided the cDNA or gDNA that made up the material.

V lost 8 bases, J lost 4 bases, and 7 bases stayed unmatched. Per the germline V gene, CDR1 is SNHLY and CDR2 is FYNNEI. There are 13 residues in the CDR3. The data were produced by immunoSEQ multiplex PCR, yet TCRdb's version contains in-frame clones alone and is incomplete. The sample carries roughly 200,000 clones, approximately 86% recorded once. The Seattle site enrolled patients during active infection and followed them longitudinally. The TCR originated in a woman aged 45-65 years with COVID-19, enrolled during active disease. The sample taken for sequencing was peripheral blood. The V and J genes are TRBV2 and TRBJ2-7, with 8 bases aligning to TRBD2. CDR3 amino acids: CASRGGHGYEQYF. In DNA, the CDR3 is TGTGCCAGCCGCGGGGGGCACGGGTACGAGCAGTACTTC.